The 27 T cell receptor beta chains below were found in one sample sequenced in a study of T cell responses to AZD1222 COVID-19 vaccine. The assay was immunoSEQ multiplex PCR, and TCRdb's table has in-frame clones only and misses some. The sample yields 65,000 to 70,000 clones, 70% to 90% seen once. Here the sequenced sample was peripheral blood, taken 28 days after the second AZD1222 dose. Source of these receptors: an adult who received the AZD1222 COVID-19 vaccine.

The chain employs TRBV6-5 and TRBJ2-3; D perhaps matches TRBD2 (5 bases). The CDR3 is made up of 12 amino acids. Germline CDR1 is MNHEY and CDR2 is SVGAGI. Between the trimmed V and J ends, which lost 10 bases and 2 bases, there was a span of 10 bases. The CDR3 DNA sequence: TGTGCCATAGAGGGTTCCACAGATACGCAGTATTTT. It encodes CAIEGSTDTQYF.

V gene TRBV19 combines with J gene TRBJ1-1; 8 bases fit TRBD1. CDR3 length: 18 residues. Germline CDR1 is LNHDA and CDR2 is SQIVND (reference sequence). Losses at the gene ends were 4 bases for V and 6 bases for J; bases not matched to a gene: 19. The CDR3 sequence is CASSTRRGQGARSAEAFF. The CDR3 coding sequence is TGTGCCAGTAGTACGAGGCGGGGGCAGGGGGCGAGGAGCGCTGAAGCTTTCTTT.

This rearrangement joins TRBV14 to TRBJ2-5; D may match TRBD1 or TRBD2 (5 bases each). This CDR3 has 12 residues. CDR1 is SGHDN and CDR2 is FVKESK in the germline V gene. Trimming removed 6 bases at V and 5 bases at J, with 10 bases between. CDR3 bases: TGTGCCAGCAGTTGGGGACCCGAGACCCAGTACTTC. Translated, it gives CASSWGPETQYF.

The chain is built from TRBV6-5 and TRBJ2-1, with 14 bases lining up with TRBD2. Unmatched junction bases numbered 4, after V lost 6 bases and J lost 9 bases. Germline CDR1 is MNHEY and CDR2 is SVGAGI. CDR3 length: 14 residues. DNA of the CDR3: TGTGCCAGCAGGACTGGGACTAGCGGGGGTGAGCAGTTCTTC. Its translation: CASRTGTSGGEQFF.

The chain is built from TRBV6-5 and TRBJ1-2, with unresolved D. The CDR3 spans 13 residues. The V gene lost 3 bases and the J gene lost 7 bases, with 12 bases spanning the gap. Germline values: CDR1 MNHEY, CDR2 SVGAGI. CDR3 loop: CASSYYQAFGYTF. DNA of the CDR3: TGTGCCAGCAGTTATTACCAGGCCTTTGGCTACACCTTC.

J is TRBJ2-2 and V is TRBV5-1; TRBD1 is a possible D gene (6 bases). The CDR3 loop spans 15 amino acids. Trimming cost V 4 bases and J 1 base, with 11 bases left between them. Germline V lookup: CDR1 SGHRS, CDR2 YFSETQ. For the CDR3, the DNA is TGCGCCAGCAGCACATCACAGGGGAACACCGGGGAGCTGTTTTTT. It codes for CASSTSQGNTGELFF.

The chain links TRBV7-8 to TRBJ1-5; D is possibly TRBD1 (5 bases). This CDR3 has 14 residues. Germline CDR1 and CDR2: SGHVS and FQNEAQ. V lost 4 bases and J lost 3, with 10 bases in between. The CDR3 spells CASSSGRVNQPQHF. The CDR3 bases are TGTGCCAGCAGCTCGGGCAGGGTCAATCAGCCCCAGCATTTT.

This clone was detected once. The CDR3: CASSFVRGIGYTF. CDR3 coding DNA: TGTGCCAGCAGTTTCGTAAGAGGGATCGGCTACACCTTC. The rearrangement uses TRBV12-3 or TRBV12-4 and TRBJ1-2, with D unclear. V was pared by 3 bases and J by 8 bases, with 13 bases between. This CDR3 region has 13 residues.

This chain uses TRBV7-2 with TRBJ2-1; D may correspond to TRBD1 or TRBD2 (5 bases each). The length of the CDR3 is 16 residues. Trimming shortened V by 4 bases and J by 4 bases, and 17 bases separated the two germline ends. The V gene's germline CDR1 is SGHTA and CDR2 FQGNSA. The DNA of the CDR3 is TGTGCCAGCAGCTCGGTTACGGGGCTTCGGTACAATGAGCAGTTCTTC. It encodes CASSSVTGLRYNEQFF.

This clone was seen once. The chain recombines TRBV5-1 with TRBJ1-1; D not resolved. The germline V gene encodes CDR1 SGHRS and CDR2 YFSETQ. The CDR3 is made up of 15 amino acids. The germline V and J ends were trimmed by 6 bases and 5 bases, with 20 bases remaining between them. This CDR3 is CASTETPGRMTEAFF. CDR3 bases: TGCGCCAGCACTGAGACCCCGGGGAGGATGACTGAAGCTTTCTTT. Filled out from reference TRBV5-1 and TRBJ1-1, the complete variable domain reads KAGVTQTPRYLIKTRGQQVTLSCSPISGHRSVSWYQQTPGQGLQFLFEYFSETQRNKGNFPGRFSGRQFSNSRSEMNVSTLELGDSALYLCASTETPGRMTEAFFGQGTRLTVV.

This rearrangement joins TRBV30 to TRBJ2-7; 7 bases are shared with TRBD1. Losses at the gene ends were 6 bases for V and 6 bases for J; bases not matched to a gene: 14. This CDR3 region has 14 residues. Germline CDR1 is GTSNPN and CDR2 is SVGIG (reference sequence). CDR3 sequence: CACLVQGPVGEQYF. The CDR3 DNA reads as TGTGCCTGCCTCGTACAGGGGCCTGTAGGCGAGCAGTACTTC. Together with reference TRBV30 and TRBJ2-7, the CDR3 gives the full variable domain: SQTIHQWPATLVQPVGSPLSLECTVEGTSNPNLYWYRQAAGRGLQLLFYSVGIGQISSEVPQNLSASRPQDRQFILSSKKLLLSDSGFYLCACLVQGPVGEQYFGPGTRLTVT.

V is TRBV9 and J is TRBJ1-1, with D maybe TRBD1 (6 bases). Trimming took off 4 bases at V and 4 bases at J, with 17 bases between the two ends. Germline CDR1 is SGDLS and CDR2 is YYNGEE. The CDR3 loop spans 15 amino acids. CDR3 nucleotide sequence: TGTGCCAGCAGCACAGGGACCCTCGGAAGCACTGAAGCTTTCTTT. Residues: CASSTGTLGSTEAFF.

The rearrangement joins TRBV30 to TRBJ1-3; the match to TRBD1 covers 10 bases. This CDR3 contains 17 residues. V shed 4 bases and J 4 bases; nucleotides not matched to a gene: 13. The germline CDR1 and CDR2 sequences are GTSNPN and SVGIG (reference sequence). The DNA of the CDR3 is TGTGCCTGGACCCTCCGGGACAGGGGTTCGACAGGAAACACCATATATTTT. Amino acids: CAWTLRDRGSTGNTIYF.

The chain recombines TRBV28 with TRBJ2-1; no firm D call. V lost 4 bases and J 2 bases, leaving 15 bases between the germline ends. CDR1 and CDR2 from the germline V gene are MDHEN and SYDVKM. The CDR3 runs to 16 residues. The CDR3 protein is CASSSPDPVPYNEQFF. The CDR3 nucleotides are TGTGCCAGCAGTTCCCCAGACCCGGTCCCCTACAATGAGCAGTTCTTC.

The rearrangement uses TRBV11-2 and TRBJ1-2; D is ambiguous. Germline V gene lookup returns CDR1 SGHAT and CDR2 FQNNGV. This CDR3 has 14 amino acids. The germline V and J ends were trimmed by 1 base and 2 bases, with 8 bases remaining between them. Here the CDR3 DNA reads TGTGCCAGCAGCTTAGCGGCGGTCAACTATGGCTACACCTTC. Its translation is CASSLAAVNYGYTF.

The rearrangement joins TRBV7-2 to TRBJ1-2, with D possibly being TRBD1 (6 bases). This CDR3 is built from 13 residues. V was pared by 3 bases and J by 6 bases, with 11 bases between. Germline assignment: CDR1 SGHTA and CDR2 FQGNSA. CDR3 sequence reads: CASSFYGGDGYTF. CDR3 DNA sequence: TGTGCCAGCAGCTTCTACGGGGGCGATGGCTACACCTTC.

In DNA, the CDR3 is TGTGCCAGCACCCTTTCTCCGAACACTGAAGCTTTCTTT. Translation: CASTLSPNTEAFF. V and J are TRBV7-9 and TRBJ1-1, with D unclear. The CDR3 is 13 residues long. Looked up from germline, CDR1 is SEHNR and CDR2 is FQNEAQ (reference sequence). V was cut by 7 bases and J by 1 base, with 10 bases left in between.

The chain recombines TRBV7-6 with TRBJ2-2, with TRBD2 matching over 12 bases. Trimming at V came to 3 bases and at J to 4 bases, leaving 0 bases not matched to a gene. In germline, CDR1 is SGHVS, CDR2 FNYEAQ. This CDR3 is 15 amino acids long. CDR3 sequence: CASSLGLAGTGELFF. CDR3 sequence (DNA): TGTGCCAGCAGCTTGGGACTAGCGGGCACCGGGGAGCTGTTTTTT.

J is TRBJ1-3 and V is TRBV4-1; D unresolved. From germline, CDR1 is MGHRA and CDR2 YSYEKL. Between the trimmed V and J ends, which lost 4 bases and 0 bases, there was a span of 10 bases. The CDR3 covers 15 residues. CDR3: CASSPFSGSGNTIYF. For the CDR3, the DNA is TGCGCCAGCAGCCCATTTTCCGGCTCTGGAAACACCATATATTTT.

A remark on this clone: Distinct nucleotide sequences in the sample also encode this CDR3. The genes are TRBV30 and TRBJ2-7; D unclear. Germline CDR1 is GTSNPN and CDR2 is SVGIG (reference sequence). Trimming took 1 base from V and 3 from J, leaving 4 bases between them. The CDR3 has 11 amino acids. The CDR3 loop is CAWSEGYEQYF. CDR3 bases: TGTGCCTGGAGTGAGGGCTACGAGCAGTACTTC. The variable domain in full, with the rest retrieved from reference TRBV30 and TRBJ2-7, is SQTIHQWPATLVQPVGSPLSLECTVEGTSNPNLYWYRQAAGRGLQLLFYSVGIGQISSEVPQNLSASRPQDRQFILSSKKLLLSDSGFYLCAWSEGYEQYFGPGTRLTVT.

This clone was counted once. The chain has TRBV6-6 and TRBJ1-1, with TRBD1 matching 9 bases. The CDR3 spans 16 residues. The V gene end was trimmed by 7 bases and the J gene end by 2 bases; junction bases not matched to a gene: 11. Germline V CDR1 and CDR2: MNHNY, SVGAGI (reference sequence). In DNA, the CDR3 is TGTGCCAGCATTAGGGGGCCGGGACAGGGAAACACTGAAGCTTTCTTT. It translates to CASIRGPGQGNTEAFF.

The rearrangement joins TRBV6-1 to TRBJ1-5, with 10 bases aligning to TRBD1. This CDR3 has 18 residues. The junction had 11 bases not matched to a gene; V was cut back by 3 bases and J by 3 bases. Germline V gene sequence: CDR1 MNHNS, CDR2 SASEGT. The CDR3 here is CASSDYSTGGFVNQPQHF. CDR3 coding DNA: TGTGCCAGCAGTGATTATTCGACAGGGGGCTTTGTCAATCAGCCCCAGCATTTT.

The chain links TRBV4-2 to TRBJ1-2, with D possibly being TRBD1 (6 bases). V lost 0 bases and J 12 bases, leaving 14 bases between the germline ends. Germline V gene lookup returns CDR1 LGHNA and CDR2 YNFKEQ. CDR3 length equals 13 residues. The CDR3 here is CASSQDYGGRDTF. DNA for the CDR3: TGTGCCAGCAGCCAAGATTATGGGGGGCGCGACACCTTC.

The J gene is TRBJ1-6, the V gene TRBV30, with TRBD1 as a possible D gene (6 bases). The CDR3 extends over 13 amino acids. Germline V lookup: CDR1 GTSNPN, CDR2 SVGIG (reference sequence). V was trimmed by 4 bases and J by 7 bases, leaving 11 bases between them. DNA of the CDR3: TGTGCCTGGACTCGGGACAACAATTCACCCCTCCACTTT. Residues: CAWTRDNNSPLHF.

This clone turned up a few times. This rearrangement joins TRBV7-9 to TRBJ2-6; 7 nucleotides line up with TRBD2. Germline-derived CDR1 and CDR2 are SEHNR and FQNEAQ (reference sequence). The ends lost 5 bases at V and 2 bases at J; junction bases unmatched: 9. The CDR3 is 17 amino acids. The CDR3 coding sequence is TGTGCCAGCAGCCATTCCCGGGGAGGGGCTGGGGCCAACGTCCTGACTTTC. Protein sequence: CASSHSRGGAGANVLTF.

The rearrangement joins TRBV28 to TRBJ1-3, with D possibly matching TRBD1 (6 bases). CDR1 and CDR2 (germline): MDHEN, SYDVKM. The CDR3 length is 16 residues. V was cut by 5 bases and J by 7 bases, with 21 bases left in between. CDR3 sequence reads: CASSLSENLRGNTIYF. The CDR3 bases are TGTGCCAGCAGTCTCTCCGAAAACCTAAGGGGGAACACCATATATTTT.

This clone was counted a single time. This chain joins TRBV14 and TRBJ1-2; tentatively, D is TRBD1 (6 bases). Trimming took off 4 bases at V and 2 bases at J, with 11 bases between the two ends. The germline CDR1 and CDR2 sequences are SGHDN and FVKESK. The CDR3 extends over 14 amino acids. The CDR3 region has the DNA TGTGCCAGCAGCCTACAGGGAGTGAACTATGGCTACACCTTC. This encodes CASSLQGVNYGYTF. Complete variable domain (other parts from reference TRBV14 and TRBJ1-2): EAGVTQFPSHSVIEKGQTVTLRCDPISGHDNLYWYRRVMGKEIKFLLHFVKESKQDESGMPNNRFLAERTGGTYSTLKVQPAELEDSGVYFCASSLQGVNYGYTFGSGTRLTVV.